The 13 T cell receptor beta chains below all came from one sample that was sequenced in a study of blood T cell repertoires in COVID-19. Profiling relied on immunoSEQ multiplex PCR, and the TCRdb table lists in-frame clones only, not all of them. Seen here are approximately 97,000 clones, 70% to 90% observed once, and the top ten hold about 17%. Sequencing used peripheral blood. The receptors come from a woman older than 75 with acute or convalescent COVID-19.

This clone was counted only a few times. CDR3 residues: CASSMNGGGYTF. The CDR3, as DNA: TGTGCCAGTAGTATGAATGGGGGCGGCTACACCTTC. This chain uses TRBV19 with TRBJ1-2, with D possibly being TRBD1 (6 bases). The germline gives CDR1 LNHDA, CDR2 SQIVND (reference sequence). This CDR3 is 12 amino acids long. Between the trimmed V and J ends, which lost 3 bases and 8 bases, there was a span of 10 bases.

The CDR3 loop is CASSQVGWRANEKLFF. CDR3 DNA sequence: TGCGCCAGCAGCCAAGTAGGGTGGCGGGCTAATGAAAAACTGTTTTTT. This chain uses TRBV4-1 with TRBJ1-4; D is unresolved. The CDR3 contains 16 residues. With 1 base removed from V and 3 bases from J, the gap between germline ends came to 12 bases. CDR1 is MGHRA and CDR2 is YSYEKL in the germline V gene.

The J gene is TRBJ2-7, the V gene TRBV9, with 8 bases that match TRBD2. CDR1 SGDLS and CDR2 YYNGEE come from the germline V gene. Unmatched junction bases numbered 6, after V lost 5 bases and J lost 5 bases. The CDR3 sequence is 13 residues long. CDR3 DNA sequence: TGTGCCAGCAGTGGCGGGGGGTTCCACGAGCAGTACTTC. This codes for CASSGGGFHEQYF.

The CDR3 loop is CSVGQALGETEAFF. CDR3 nucleotide sequence: TGCAGCGTTGGACAAGCCCTAGGGGAAACTGAAGCTTTCTTT. The chain uses TRBV29-1 and TRBJ1-1; TRBD1 is a possible D gene (5 bases). The CDR3 loop spans 14 amino acids. The V gene's germline CDR1 is SQVTM and CDR2 ANQGSEA. Trimming took 4 bases from V and 5 from J, leaving 17 bases between them. The entire variable domain, with the rest obtained from reference TRBV29-1 and TRBJ1-1, is as follows: SAVISQKPSRDICQRGTSLTIQCQVDSQVTMMFWYRQQPGQSLTLIATANQGSEATYESGFVIDKFPISRPNLTFSTLTVSNMSPEDSSIYLCSVGQALGETEAFFGQGTRLTVV.

The sample holds one count of this clone. The V and J genes are TRBV10-1 and TRBJ1-1; D unclear. CDR1 is WNHNN, CDR2 SYGVQD, per germline (reference sequence). The CDR3 length is 13 residues. Trimming stripped 2 bases from V and 9 bases from J, with 13 bases between. The CDR3 is CASSEDTDYKAFF. The DNA for the CDR3 is TGCGCCAGCAGTGAGGACACGGACTATAAAGCTTTCTTT.

The chain carries TRBV19 and TRBJ2-3, with 8 bases matching TRBD1. Germline values: CDR1 LNHDA, CDR2 SQIVND (reference sequence). V gave up 5 bases and J gave up 3 bases; unmatched junction bases: 10. The CDR3 loop spans 16 amino acids. This chain's CDR3 is CASSPTPGGRTDTQYF. The CDR3 nucleotides read TGTGCCAGTAGTCCCACCCCAGGGGGCCGAACAGATACGCAGTATTTT.

This clone was observed a handful of times. Other DNA sequences in the same sample also yield this CDR3. The genes are TRBV5-1 and TRBJ2-5; TRBD1 aligns across 8 bases. From germline, CDR1 is SGHRS and CDR2 YFSETQ. J lost 1 base, V lost 3 bases, and 2 bases had no gene match. CDR3 size: 14 residues. CDR3 bases: TGCGCCAGCAGCTCCACAGGGGGCCAAGAGACCCAGTACTTC. Amino acids: CASSSTGGQETQYF.

The V call is TRBV9, the J call TRBJ1-1; 12 bases map to TRBD1. The CDR3 sequence is 16 residues long. The germline V gene has CDR1 SGDLS and CDR2 YYNGEE. The J segment lost 4 bases and the V segment lost 3 bases, leaving 7 bases of the junction unmatched. CDR3 DNA sequence: TGTGCCAGCAGCGCGTGGGACAGGGGGCAATTCACTGAAGCTTTCTTT. This codes for CASSAWDRGQFTEAFF.

The V call is TRBV2, the J call TRBJ1-4; TRBD1 matches at 8 bases. The germline CDR1 and CDR2 sequences are SNHLY and FYNNEI. V lost 1 base and J lost 8; bases outside the gene matches: 6. The CDR3 contains 15 residues. DNA of the CDR3: TGTGCCAGCAGTGAAGGGGCAGGGGGCTTCGAAAAACTGTTTTTT. Protein: CASSEGAGGFEKLFF. The complete variable domain, with remaining parts taken from reference TRBV2 and TRBJ1-4, reads EPEVTQTPSHQVTQMGQEVILRCVPISNHLYFYWYRQILGQKVEFLVSFYNNEISEKSEIFDDQFSVERPDGSNFTLKIRSTKLEDSAMYFCASSEGAGGFEKLFFGSGTQLSVL.

This clone was seen a single time. Mismatch with germline at one junction end may stem from a read error. The CDR3 is CASSPGQGMDIQYF. The DNA of the CDR3 is TGTGCCAGCAGCCCGGGACAGGGAATGGACATTCAGTACTTT. The chain combines TRBV7-3 with TRBJ2-4; 9 positions match TRBD1. There are 14 residues in the CDR3. CDR1 and CDR2 (germline): SGHTA, FQGTGA.

The chain combines TRBV10-2 with TRBJ2-1; 8 nucleotides agree with TRBD2. The CDR3 is 15 residues long. The trim removed 1 base at V and 4 bases at J, leaving 3 bases unmatched. CDR1 WSHSY and CDR2 SAAADI come from the germline V gene. The CDR3, as DNA: TGCGCCAGCAGTGAGTGGCGACTAGCGTACAATGAGCAGTTCTTC. This codes for CASSEWRLAYNEQFF.

Only a few counts were recorded for this clone. The chain recombines TRBV6-5 with TRBJ1-4; tentatively, D is TRBD1 (5 bases). Per the germline V gene, CDR1 is MNHEY and CDR2 is SVGAGI. The CDR3 contains 14 residues. V was shortened by 8 bases and J by 0 bases, with 10 bases between the two germline ends. The CDR3 spells CASSAGATNEKLFF. CDR3 nucleotides: TGTGCCAGCTCTGCGGGGGCAACTAATGAAAAACTGTTTTTT.

This sequence joins TRBV5-1 and TRBJ1-6; no reliable D call. Germline-derived CDR1 and CDR2 are SGHRS and YFSETQ. The germline V and J ends were trimmed by 4 bases and 9 bases, with 20 bases remaining between them. The CDR3 length is 16 residues. Written as DNA, the CDR3 is TGCGCCAGCAGCCCGGGAGAGAGGGCCCCAATTTCACCCCTCCACTTT. Translated: CASSPGERAPISPLHF.